This TCR beta chain was profiled in a study of T cells in pancreatic ductal adenocarcinoma. Data came from immunoSEQ multiplex PCR; TCRdb stores just in-frame clones and leaves some out. The profile shows about 29,000 clones, roughly 92% of them singletons. The study, taken as a whole, reports: Blood clonality (about 0.069) did not differ significantly from tumor (about 0.12). The resected cohort was biased toward the minority with early-stage disease. Compared with tumor, blood showed more total productive templates and about 8-fold more clonotypes.

This clone was seen more than once but under ten times. As yet, its antigen is unknown. The sample carries other DNA sequences with the same CDR3. This CDR3 is 13 amino acids long. CDR1 is SEHNR, CDR2 FQNEAQ, per germline (reference sequence). The V end lost 1 base, the J end lost 0 bases, and 3 bases lay between the germline ends. No neoadjuvant therapy was given to the selected pancreatic ductal adenocarcinoma patients before their surgery. The source material was PBMCs. This TCR was recovered from a human donor with pancreatic ductal adenocarcinoma. V is TRBV7-9 and J is TRBJ1-1, with D uncertain. The CDR3 bases are TGTGCCAGCAGCTTAGATATGAACACTGAAGCTTTCTTT. This sequence encodes CASSLDMNTEAFF.